This T cell receptor beta chain emerged from a study of long-term antiretroviral therapy in people with HIV. Study information: A decade or so separates the oldest specimens from the later 2015 immediate-ART recommendation. Study-level points and caveats: ART was followed by higher diversity that remained below transplant donor controls. Spans of CDR3 length were tighter for HIV repertoires than for controls.

CDR1 and CDR2 (germline): SGHTA, FQGNSA. The CDR3 has 18 residues. Losses at the gene ends were 0 bases for V and 3 bases for J; bases not matched to a gene: 8. Sequencing used immunoSEQ v3.0 at survey level. TCRdb keeps only in-frame clones here, not all; method: immunoSEQ multiplex PCR. Of roughly 28,000 clones listed, roughly 90% are singletons. The sample holds one count of this clone. Its antigen remains unknown. The input for sequencing was unsorted PBMCs, taken 0.5 years after starting antiretroviral therapy. The receptor was isolated from a woman aged 18-29 years with HIV. The V and J genes are TRBV7-2 and TRBJ2-1, with 10 bases that match TRBD1. In DNA, the CDR3 is TGTGCCAGCAGCTTAGCGCCATCCGGGACAGGGGTCTACAATGAGCAGTTCTTC. It encodes CASSLAPSGTGVYNEQFF.